This is a list of T cell receptor beta chains from one sample in a study of shared clonotypes between healthy human individuals. Sequencing was performed with immunoSEQ multiplex PCR; in TCRdb, only in-frame clones are kept and a portion is missing. The table lists hundreds of thousands of clones, about 90% of them singletons, with 24% in the top ten. Source material: naive CD8+ T cells sorted from blood. Every receptor here comes from a man in his thirties or forties in good health. The CDR3 runs from the conserved cysteine through the conserved F or W. A D gene is named only where the DNA matches it firmly. Clone size is given for some rows only: seen once, a few or many times, or a class if the clone is expanded.

J gene,clone size,V gene,D gene,CDR3 protein,CDR3 DNA
TRBJ2-3,-,TRBV4-1,-,CASSQVRGAGDTDTQYF,TGCGCCAGCAGCCAAGTTCGCGGTGCAGGCGATACAGATACGCAGTATTTT
TRBJ2-1,-,TRBV4-1,TRBD2,CASSQVLAGVLEQFF,TGCGCCAGCAGCCAAGTTCTAGCGGGAGTTCTTGAGCAGTTCTTC
TRBJ2-7,-,TRBV6-1,TRBD2,CASSVLAGGNEQYF,TGTGCCAGCAGCGTACTAGCGGGAGGAAACGAGCAGTACTTC
TRBJ2-2,-,TRBV7-2,TRBD2,CASSPRLAVNTGELFF,TGTGCCAGCAGCCCAAGACTAGCGGTGAACACCGGGGAGCTGTTTTTT
TRBJ2-2,once,TRBV7-9,-,CATLPPGTENTGELFF,TGTGCCACCCTACCGCCGGGGACGGAGAACACCGGGGAGCTGTTTTTT
TRBJ2-3,-,TRBV29-1,-,CSVDTGGADTQYF,TGCAGCGTCGATACCGGAGGCGCAGATACGCAGTATTTT
TRBJ2-3,-,TRBV7-6,-,CASSLGVARSTDTQYF,TGTGCCAGCAGCTTAGGGGTAGCGCGAAGCACAGATACGCAGTATTTT
TRBJ2-3,-,TRBV11-2,-,CASSLSPQGSIDTQYF,TGTGCCAGCAGCTTATCGCCCCAGGGGAGCATAGATACGCAGTATTTT
TRBJ1-1,-,TRBV5-4,-,CASSSTSVAEAFF,TGTGCCAGCAGCTCGACGTCGGTGGCTGAAGCTTTCTTT
TRBJ1-3,-,TRBV29-1,-,CSVASNAGNTIYF,TGCAGCGTTGCGTCTAACGCTGGAAACACCATATATTTT
TRBJ2-1,-,TRBV15,-,CATSTGTYEQFF,TGTGCCACCAGCACAGGGACTTATGAGCAGTTCTTC
TRBJ2-1,-,TRBV7-3,-,CASSLGGDEQFF,TGTGCCAGCAGCCTCGGTGGGGATGAGCAGTTCTTC
TRBJ1-5,-,TRBV6-5,TRBD1,CASSYRQGRQPQHF,TGTGCCAGCAGTTACCGACAGGGACGTCAGCCCCAGCATTTT
TRBJ1-1,once,TRBV28,-,CASGPLESTEAFF,TGTGCCAGCGGGCCGCTGGAGAGCACTGAAGCTTTCTTT
TRBJ2-1,-,TRBV28,TRBD1,CASSSAAGTDNEQFF,TGTGCCAGCAGTTCCGCCGCCGGGACAGACAATGAGCAGTTCTTC
TRBJ2-7,-,TRBV4-3,TRBD2,CASSQDRGGSTYEQYF,TGCGCCAGCAGCCAAGATAGGGGCGGGAGTACCTACGAGCAGTACTTC
TRBJ2-2,-,TRBV27,TRBD2,CASRAGGTGELFF,TGTGCCAGCAGGGCGGGGGGAACCGGGGAGCTGTTTTTT
TRBJ1-5,few,TRBV15,-,CATSRDGDQPQHF,TGTGCCACCAGCAGAGATGGGGATCAGCCCCAGCATTTT
TRBJ1-1,-,TRBV29-1,-,CSVEVGGAEIEAFF,TGCAGCGTTGAGGTTGGAGGGGCCGAGATCGAAGCTTTCTTT
TRBJ1-5,-,TRBV4-3,-,CASSRGRGGNQPQHF,TGCGCCAGCAGCCGGGGTCGCGGCGGGAATCAGCCCCAGCATTTT
TRBJ2-1,-,TRBV7-3,TRBD2,CASSESGSAGYNEQFF,TGTGCCAGCAGTGAGAGCGGGAGTGCGGGCTACAATGAGCAGTTCTTC
TRBJ2-7,-,TRBV28,TRBD2,CASSLSLAGGTSYEQYF,TGTGCCAGCAGTTTAAGTCTAGCGGGAGGCACGTCCTACGAGCAGTACTTC
TRBJ1-1,-,TRBV2,-,CATSGGAAEAFF,TGTGCCACAAGCGGGGGGGCAGCCGAAGCTTTCTTT
TRBJ2-1,-,TRBV6-5,TRBD2,CASSYSSGVYNEQFF,TGTGCCAGCAGTTACTCTAGCGGGGTATACAATGAGCAGTTCTTC
TRBJ2-7,-,TRBV7-9,-,CASSSEFSYEQYF,TGTGCCAGCAGCTCAGAATTCTCCTACGAGCAGTACTTC
TRBJ2-7,-,TRBV7-2,TRBD1,CAGSWMGQSSYEQYF,TGTGCCGGCAGCTGGATGGGACAGAGCTCCTACGAGCAGTACTTC
TRBJ2-7,-,TRBV27,TRBD1,CASSLRGQYYEQYF,TGTGCCAGCAGTTTAAGGGGACAGTACTACGAGCAGTACTTC
TRBJ2-2,-,TRBV10-3,-,CAISESGEAGELFF,TGTGCCATCAGTGAGTCGGGGGAGGCCGGGGAGCTGTTTTTT
TRBJ1-3,-,TRBV5-1,-,CASSLWGESGNTIYF,TGCGCCAGCAGCTTGTGGGGGGAAAGTGGAAACACCATATATTTT
TRBJ1-5,-,TRBV5-6,-,CASSSWQSRSNQPQHF,TGTGCCAGCAGCTCGTGGCAGAGTCGGAGCAATCAGCCCCAGCATTTT
TRBJ2-2,-,TRBV2,TRBD2,CASSVELAGATGTGELFF,TGTGCCAGCAGTGTGGAACTAGCGGGAGCCACGGGCACCGGGGAGCTGTTTTTT
TRBJ2-1,-,TRBV5-5,TRBD1,CASSWGQAWSYNEQFF,TGTGCCAGCAGCTGGGGACAGGCCTGGTCCTACAATGAGCAGTTCTTC
TRBJ2-1,-,TRBV4-3,-,CASSPGTAATSYNEQFF,TGCGCCAGCAGCCCCGGAACAGCGGCGACCTCCTACAATGAGCAGTTCTTC